This TCR beta chain was identified in a study of response to subunit inactivated influenza vaccine. This clonotype appeared many times. TCRdb re-analysed the RT-PCR reads in MiXCR, keeping a single row per CDR3 protein. Of approximately 730,000 distinct CDR3 sequences in the sample, approximately 13% were seen once. Germline assignment: CDR1 LGHDT and CDR2 YNNKEL (reference sequence). Trimming took 1 base from V and 4 from J; bases not matched to a gene: 4. This CDR3 region has 16 residues. This rearrangement joins TRBV3-1 to TRBJ2-5; 12 bases align to TRBD2. This TCR derives from a man aged 45-65 years who received an inactivated influenza vaccine. The source material was PBMCs from blood, sampled roughly 15 days before vaccination. CDR3 DNA sequence: TGTGCCAGCAGCCAAGGACTAGCGGGAGCCTCAGAGACCCAGTACTTC. Amino acid sequence: CASSQGLAGASETQYF.